Shown below are 14 T cell receptor beta chains from a single sample sequenced in a study of identical twins. MiXCR was run by TCRdb on the 5' RACE reads, yielding one entry per CDR3 protein. The sample lists roughly 710,000 distinct CDR3 sequences; around 5.7% were seen once. Specimen: naive T cells sorted from blood. Receptors originate from a man aged 18 to 30 in good health.

This clonotype came up a few times. The chain couples TRBV4-2 to TRBJ2-7; 8 bases are shared with TRBD1. CDR1 is LGHNA and CDR2 is YNFKEQ in the germline V gene. There are 16 residues in the CDR3. With 0 bases clipped from V and 5 bases from J, the junction kept 9 bases outside the gene matches. CDR3 loop: CASSQEGGAGGNEQYF. CDR3 nucleotides: TGTGCCAGCAGCCAAGAAGGTGGTGCAGGGGGCAACGAGCAGTACTTC.

This clonotype was seen many times. The chain employs TRBV5-1 and TRBJ2-1; 13 bases are a match to TRBD2. This CDR3 region has 15 residues. V was pared by 5 bases and J by 4 bases, with 3 bases of the junction left unmatched. CDR1 and CDR2 (germline): SGHRS, YFSETQ. The CDR3, as DNA: TGCGCCAGCAGTAGGACTAGCGGGAGTTACAATGAGCAGTTCTTC. Protein product: CASSRTSGSYNEQFF.

The chain combines TRBV20-1 with TRBJ2-3; perhaps D is TRBD1 or TRBD2 (5 bases each). The CDR3 runs 18 residues. V lost 5 bases to trimming and J lost 3 bases, with 27 bases between them. Germline-derived CDR1 and CDR2 are DFQATT and SNEGSKA (reference sequence). CDR3 loop: CSARASLVDPWGTDTQYF. CDR3 DNA: TGCAGTGCTCGAGCATCGCTCGTGGACCCCTGGGGGACAGATACGCAGTATTTT.

Concerning this clonotype itself: A much more abundant neighbour one base away suggests this may be a read error. The V gene is TRBV20-1, the J gene TRBJ2-1; D is ambiguous. From germline, CDR1 is DFQATT and CDR2 SNEGSKA (reference sequence). This CDR3 region has 15 residues. The CDR3 region is CGAPPGGSSYNEQFF. The CDR3 DNA reads TGCGGTGCCCCCCCGGGTGGTAGCTCCTACAATGAGCAGTTCTTC.

There are many counts of this clonotype. The chain links TRBV7-9 to TRBJ2-4, with D perhaps matching TRBD2 (5 bases). Germline loops: CDR1 SEHNR, CDR2 FQNEAQ (reference sequence). The CDR3 length is 14 residues. The ends were cut back, 3 bases at V and 5 bases at J, with 11 bases in the middle. The CDR3 loop is CASSFPSGENIQYF. The CDR3 DNA sequence: TGTGCCAGCAGCTTTCCCAGCGGAGAAAACATTCAGTACTTC.

The rearrangement uses TRBV6-5 and TRBJ2-3; 8 nucleotides align to TRBD1. Per the germline V gene, CDR1 is MNHEY and CDR2 is SVGAGI. CDR3 length equals 16 residues. The V and J ends lost 7 bases and 0 bases, in that order; junction bases with no gene match: 9. CDR3 loop: CASTSPGTGSTDTQYF. In DNA form, the CDR3 reads TGTGCCAGCACTTCTCCCGGGACAGGTAGCACAGATACGCAGTATTTT.

The V call is TRBV2, the J call TRBJ2-1; a possible D gene is TRBD2 (5 bases). The CDR3 consists of 11 residues. Trimming pared 2 bases from V and 10 bases from J, leaving 6 bases between. The germline V gene encodes CDR1 SNHLY and CDR2 FYNNEI. The CDR3 sequence: CASSEPGEQFF. The CDR3 region has the DNA TGTGCCAGCAGTGAACCGGGGGAGCAGTTCTTC.

In this sample, this clonotype turned up many times. The CDR3 nucleotides read TGCAGTGCTAGGAGAAAGGGACAGGGTCACGAGCAGTACTTC. Its translation is CSARRKGQGHEQYF. The chain has TRBV20-1 and TRBJ2-7; 9 positions match TRBD1. From germline, CDR1 is DFQATT and CDR2 SNEGSKA (reference sequence). J lost 5 bases, V lost 3 bases, and 8 bases had no gene match. CDR3 size: 14 residues.

This clonotype was seen at least ten times. The chain links TRBV10-3 to TRBJ2-7; the D call may be TRBD1 or TRBD2 (5 bases each). Germline V lookup: CDR1 ENHRY, CDR2 SYGVKD. The V end was cut by 0 bases, the J end by 2 bases, with 11 bases between. The CDR3 is 15 amino acids. CDR3 sequence (DNA): TGTGCCATCAGTGAGTCCGTTGGGGGTCCCTACGAGCAGTACTTC. Amino acid sequence: CAISESVGGPYEQYF.

The chain couples TRBV20-1 to TRBJ2-7, with a weak D call TRBD1 (5 bases). The CDR3 is 15 amino acids. The V gene's germline CDR1 is DFQATT and CDR2 SNEGSKA (reference sequence). Trimming shortened V by 0 bases and J by 2 bases, and 14 bases separated the two germline ends. CDR3: CSARDAKQVTYEQYV. The CDR3 nucleotides read TGCAGTGCTAGAGACGCTAAACAGGTGACCTACGAGCAGTACGTC.

This clonotype was counted only a few times. The gene calls are TRBV18 and TRBJ2-7; D is undetermined. The germline V gene has CDR1 KGHSH and CDR2 LQKENI. The CDR3 has 11 amino acids. The ends were cut back, 3 bases at V and 6 bases at J, with 6 bases in the middle. The CDR3 DNA follows: TGTGCCAGCTCACCGGGGATCGAGCAGTACGTC. Its protein is CASSPGIEQYV.

This clonotype showed up many times. The V call is TRBV5-5, the J call TRBJ1-5, with TRBD1 matching over 11 bases. With V trimmed by 3 bases and J by 1 base, 6 bases remained unmatched. Germline V gives CDR1 SGHKS, CDR2 YYEKEE (reference sequence). The CDR3 is made up of 17 amino acids. The CDR3 is CASSSDRDRGSNQPQHF. The CDR3 coding sequence is TGTGCCAGCAGCTCAGACCGGGACAGGGGGAGCAATCAGCCCCAGCATTTT.

This clonotype was recorded at least ten times. This chain uses TRBV7-9 with TRBJ2-2; 7 bases line up with TRBD1. Germline V gene lookup returns CDR1 SEHNR and CDR2 FQNEAQ (reference sequence). V shed 5 bases and J 6 bases; nucleotides not matched to a gene: 6. The CDR3 consists of 14 residues. The CDR3 region is CASSPQGFPGELFF. The CDR3 DNA follows: TGTGCCAGCAGCCCACAGGGGTTCCCCGGGGAGCTGTTTTTT.

This clonotype turned up a few times. The chain combines TRBV10-1 with TRBJ2-1; weak D call: TRBD1 (5 bases). This CDR3 is built from 15 residues. Germline CDR1 is WNHNN and CDR2 is SYGVQD (reference sequence). Between the trimmed V and J ends, which lost 2 bases and 3 bases, there was a span of 11 bases. CDR3 sequence reads: CASSEQGDVYNEQFF. CDR3 DNA: TGCGCCAGCAGTGAGCAGGGCGACGTCTACAATGAGCAGTTCTTC.